This TCR beta chain is from a study of T-cell reconstitution after alpha-beta-depleted transplantation in children. The CDR3 has 14 amino acids. V gave up 3 bases and J gave up 8 bases, with 13 bases separating them. Looked up from germline, CDR1 is LGHNA and CDR2 is YSLEER. In the case of this clonotype: Its specificity is unknown.

Broader study findings: After transplant, at about two months, alpha-beta T cells were reportedly derived from several hundred expanded graft clones. There were some patients whose high TCRbeta diversity at day 60 came from surviving recipient T cells and thymic progenitors. At one year after transplant, newly produced T cells mostly accounted for T-cell counts and diversity.

Unique molecular identifiers were incorporated when the TCRbeta library was constructed. Via MiXCR, TCRdb re-called the PCR reads, giving one row per CDR3 protein. The data hold about 420,000 distinct CDR3 sequences, with around 15% observed a single time. Material: PBMCs, mostly from graft donor cells, obtained 360 days after TCRalphabeta/CD19-depleted stem cell transplant. The TCR was taken from a boy under two years old who had a stem cell transplant for Wiskott-Aldrich syndrome, so the T cells may come from the graft donor. The chain recombines TRBV4-3 with TRBJ1-4, with a tentative D call TRBD1 (6 bases). The CDR3 nucleotides read TGCGCCAGCAGCCACAGGGGAACCTCAGAAAAACTGTTTTTT. Its translation: CASSHRGTSEKLFF.